This TCR beta chain was captured in a study of blood T cell repertoires in COVID-19. The CDR3 length is 15 residues. CDR1 and CDR2 (germline): SGHTA, FQGNSA. The junction had 4 bases not matched to a gene; V was cut back by 4 bases and J by 4 bases. Assay: immunoSEQ multiplex PCR; the TCRdb copy retains only in-frame clones and omits some. This table has more than 95,000 clones, 65% to 90% appearing once. The chain links TRBV7-2 to TRBJ2-1; 10 positions agree with TRBD2. Sequencing used peripheral blood. This receptor was identified in a man older than 75 with acute or convalescent COVID-19. Written as DNA, the CDR3 is TGTGCCAGCAGCTCCGGGACTAGCGCGTACAATGAGCAGTTCTTC. This encodes CASSSGTSAYNEQFF.